The clone carrying this T cell receptor (beta chain) turned up a few times. What it binds is not known. The data are from a study of blood T cells in healthy people across ages. The second PCR ran roughly 6 to 11 cycles with a sample-barcoded 5' primer and J-beta primers. MiXCR was run by TCRdb on the 5' RACE reads, yielding one entry per CDR3 protein. The sample includes approximately 730,000 distinct CDR3 sequences, roughly two fifths seen only once; the top ten take 20%. Each donor's blood draw was 7.5 to 10 milliliters of peripheral blood. Broader study findings: Correlation between TCR beta diversity and naive T cell percentage was strong.

The clonotype originates from a woman aged 55-70 years in good health. The sample consisted of blood.

The CDR3 nucleotides are TGCGCCAGCAGCTTGGGGTCAGCGAGCAATCAGCCCCAGCATTTT. Its protein is CASSLGSASNQPQHF. The rearrangement joins TRBV5-1 to TRBJ1-5, with D unresolved. The CDR3 extends over 15 amino acids. Germline CDR1 and CDR2: SGHRS and YFSETQ. Between the trimmed V and J ends, which lost 0 bases and 1 base, there was a span of 8 bases.